This entry lists 25 T cell receptor beta chains sequenced from one sample in a study of shared clonotypes between healthy human individuals (dated by TCRdb to 2018 to 2021). The library was produced with the immunoSEQ multiplex PCR assay. TCRdb holds this immuneACCESS table with in-frame rearrangements only. Some clones are missing; in checked studies, unresolved V genes explain under half, and the rest has no known cause. The sample table contains about 87,000 clones; only one count was recorded for over 40% of them. Of the sample, less than 15% falls within the top ten clones. Sequencing input: PBMCs. These TCRs come from a woman in her thirties or forties in good health. Some clones in this sample may be carry-over from other donors' samples.

This clone turned up a few times. V and J are TRBV28 and TRBJ1-3, with D hard to call. V was trimmed by 5 bases and J by 4 bases, leaving 12 bases between them. The CDR3 length is 14 residues. Germline V gene sequence: CDR1 MDHEN, CDR2 SYDVKM. The CDR3 region has the DNA TGTGCCAGCAGTCCTACCTGGTCAGGAAACACCATATATTTT. Protein sequence: CASSPTWSGNTIYF.

There are many counts of this clone. The chain couples TRBV4-1 to TRBJ2-7; 7 bases fit TRBD1. Germline CDR1 is MGHRA and CDR2 is YSYEKL. V trimming: 4 bases; J trimming: 0 bases; junction bases outside the gene matches: 6. The CDR3 is 15 residues long. CDR3 sequence (DNA): TGCGCCAGCAGCCCCCCGACAGGGATCTCCTACGAGCAGTACTTC. It yields the protein CASSPPTGISYEQYF.

This clone was recorded many times. The CDR3 bases are TGTGCCAGCAGCATCGGGCCAATTAATAATGAGCAGTTCTTC. It yields the protein CASSIGPINNEQFF. This sequence joins TRBV7-9 and TRBJ2-1; D gene uncertain. CDR1 and CDR2 from the germline V gene are SEHNR and FQNEAQ (reference sequence). CDR3 length: 14 amino acids. With 5 bases removed from V and 7 bases from J, the gap between germline ends came to 15 bases.

The chain joins TRBV2 to TRBJ1-1; D remains unclear. V lost 4 bases and J lost 1, with 7 bases in between. This CDR3 comprises 13 residues. Germline V gene data show CDR1 as SNHLY and CDR2 as FYNNEI. In DNA, the CDR3 is TGTGCCAGCAGTGCTAGGGAGAACACTGAAGCTTTCTTT. Translating gives CASSARENTEAFF.

Many counts were recorded for this clone. The V gene is TRBV4-2, the J gene TRBJ2-5; tentatively, D is TRBD1 (5 bases). The J call may be wrong; the DNA end is better matched by TRBJ2-7. Germline V CDR1 and CDR2: LGHNA, YNFKEQ. The CDR3 length is 15 residues. CDR3 loop: CASSHNVETAYEQYF. CDR3 nucleotides: TGTGCCAGCAGCCACAACGTTGAGACAGCCTACGAGCAGTACTTC.

This chain links TRBV29-1 with TRBJ2-3, with D hard to call. Trimming shortened V by 4 bases and J by 2 bases, and 10 bases separated the two germline ends. There are 13 residues in the CDR3. Germline CDR1 reads SQVTM; CDR2 reads ANQGSEA. This CDR3 reads CSVAADNTDTQYF. The CDR3 nucleotides read TGCAGCGTTGCCGCAGATAACACAGATACGCAGTATTTT.

V and J are TRBV19 and TRBJ1-2, with D possibly being TRBD1 (5 bases). V lost 5 bases to trimming and J lost 7 bases, with 20 bases between them. From germline, CDR1 is LNHDA and CDR2 SQIVND (reference sequence). This CDR3 has 15 residues. The CDR3 region has the DNA TGTGCCAGTAGTGGGGAGGGGCCACTTTCGCCTGGCTACACCTTC. Its protein product is CASSGEGPLSPGYTF.

The rearrangement joins TRBV7-8 to TRBJ2-7; TRBD2 matches 7 bases. CDR3 length: 14 amino acids. Looked up from germline, CDR1 is SGHVS and CDR2 is FQNEAQ. The V gene end was trimmed by 0 bases and the J gene end by 10 bases; junction bases not matched to a gene: 9. The CDR3 DNA is TGTGCCAGCAGCTTAGCGCGGGAGCGTCCCACCCAGTACTTC. Translated: CASSLARERPTQYF.

V gene TRBV10-2 combines with J gene TRBJ2-1; TRBD2 matches at 15 bases. The V and J ends lost 1 base and 7 bases, in that order; junction bases with no gene match: 5. The germline V gene has CDR1 WSHSY and CDR2 SAAADI. The CDR3 runs 17 residues. The CDR3 region is CASSEFRTSGRANEQFF. CDR3 DNA sequence: TGCGCCAGCAGTGAGTTCCGGACTAGCGGGAGGGCGAATGAGCAGTTCTTC.

This clone was found many times. This rearrangement joins TRBV5-1 to TRBJ2-3; possibly TRBD1 or TRBD2 for D (5 bases each). Germline V gene data show CDR1 as SGHRS and CDR2 as YFSETQ. This CDR3 region has 14 residues. Deletions cut 9 bases from V and 6 bases from J, with 20 bases between. The CDR3 nucleotides read TGCGCCACCGCAGTGACGGACTCAGGGGATACGCAGTATTTT. Its protein product is CATAVTDSGDTQYF.

A note on this clone: The likely explanation is a read error, given a far larger clone one base away. The CDR3 ends on some other residue instead of the conserved phenylalanine or tryptophan, so this is likely a read error. The rearrangement links TRBV29-1 to TRBJ1-2; D not certain. Germline assignment: CDR1 SQVTM and CDR2 ANQGSEA. The CDR3 runs to 12 residues. V lost 0 bases and J 1 base, leaving 3 bases between the germline ends. Here the CDR3 DNA reads TGCAGCGTTGAAGACCATAACTATGGCTACACCCTC. Translating it yields CSVEDHNYGYTL.

The sample holds a few counts of this clone. The rearrangement links TRBV20-1 to TRBJ1-1; no firm D call. V dropped 4 bases and J dropped 7 bases, with 7 bases sitting between them. The CDR3 spans 10 residues. CDR1 and CDR2 (germline): DFQATT, SNEGSKA (reference sequence). CDR3 residues: CSATVSEAFF. As DNA, the CDR3 is TGCAGTGCTACAGTGAGTGAAGCTTTCTTT.

This chain connects TRBV20-1 to TRBJ2-7; D is undetermined. Germline values: CDR1 DFQATT, CDR2 SNEGSKA (reference sequence). Trimming cost V 5 bases and J 0 bases, with 5 bases left between them. The CDR3 runs to 11 residues. CDR3 DNA: TGCAGTGCTCCGAGCTCCTACGAGCAGTACTTC. Amino acid sequence: CSAPSSYEQYF.

The J gene is TRBJ1-2, the V gene TRBV28, with D unresolved. The germline V and J ends were trimmed by 3 bases and 8 bases, with 10 bases remaining between them. Per the germline V gene, CDR1 is MDHEN and CDR2 is SYDVKM. CDR3 length: 12 amino acids. CDR3 nucleotides: TGTGCCAGCAGTTTCGGGTCGCGGGGCTACACCTTC. It translates to CASSFGSRGYTF.

The chain employs TRBV30 and TRBJ2-7, with 8 positions matching TRBD1. Looked up from germline, CDR1 is GTSNPN and CDR2 is SVGIG (reference sequence). The CDR3 loop spans 13 amino acids. V lost 1 base to trimming and J lost 7 bases; unmatched junction nucleotides: 6. This CDR3 reads CAWSAGQAKEQYF. The CDR3 DNA is TGTGCCTGGAGTGCGGGACAGGCTAAAGAGCAGTACTTC.

The chain employs TRBV5-1 and TRBJ2-5; the D gene could be TRBD1 or TRBD2 (5 bases each). The DNA end is more similar to TRBJ2-7, so the J call may be wrong. Germline-derived CDR1 and CDR2 are SGHRS and YFSETQ. The CDR3 length is 15 residues. CDR3 loop: CASSLIGGGRLEQYF. CDR3 nucleotides: TGCGCCAGCAGCTTGATTGGGGGTGGACGCCTCGAGCAGTACTTC.

This clone was detected ten times or more. V and J are TRBV29-1 and TRBJ2-5; 8 bases match TRBD1. The J call may not be correct, given that the DNA end is closer to TRBJ2-7. There are 12 residues in the CDR3. CDR1 is SQVTM, CDR2 ANQGSEA, per germline. CDR3 sequence reads: CSGGTGELEQYF. The CDR3 DNA is TGCAGCGGGGGGACAGGCGAACTCGAGCAGTACTTC.

This clone has a handful of counts. This rearrangement joins TRBV9 to TRBJ1-4; D possibly corresponds to TRBD1 (6 bases). The V gene's germline CDR1 is SGDLS and CDR2 YYNGEE. Trimming removed 4 bases from V and 7 bases from J, with 17 bases in between. CDR3 length: 15 amino acids. CDR3 coding DNA: TGTGCCAGCAGCCCACTCACAGGGCTTGGTGAAAAACTGTTTTTT. Its protein is CASSPLTGLGEKLFF.

J is TRBJ1-3 and V is TRBV28; D might be TRBD1 (6 bases). CDR3 length: 15 residues. Germline CDR1 MDHEN, CDR2 SYDVKM. Trimming pared 7 bases from V and 0 bases from J, leaving 13 bases between. CDR3 DNA: TGTGCCAGCATTGGTGGGGGCTTCTCTGGAAACACCATATATTTT. The encoded protein is CASIGGGFSGNTIYF.

This clone showed up just a few times. V and J are TRBV7-9 and TRBJ2-1; 8 bases map to TRBD2. CDR1 SEHNR and CDR2 FQNEAQ come from the germline V gene (reference sequence). With 5 bases clipped from V and 8 bases from J, the junction kept 14 bases outside the gene matches. The length of the CDR3 is 16 residues. The CDR3 protein is CASSPSYREGLDEQFF. CDR3 coding DNA: TGTGCCAGCAGCCCCTCCTATCGGGAGGGCCTCGATGAGCAGTTCTTC.

The chain employs TRBV13 and TRBJ1-2, with 7 nucleotides matching TRBD1. J was trimmed by 2 bases and V by 3 bases; bases with no gene match: 12. CDR1 is PRHDT, CDR2 FYEKMQ, per germline (reference sequence). This CDR3 region has 17 residues. Written as DNA, the CDR3 is TGTGCCAGCAGCTTGTGGGGTGGGACAGCAAACAACTATGGCTACACCTTC. The encoded protein is CASSLWGGTANNYGYTF.

Concerning this clone itself: A far larger clone is a single base away, which makes a read error likely. In the same sample, other DNA sequences code for this CDR3. The chain recombines TRBV28 with TRBJ2-7; weak D call: TRBD2 (6 bases). The CDR3 is 15 residues long. Germline loops: CDR1 MDHEN, CDR2 SYDVKM. The CDR3 coding sequence is TGTGCCAGTAGTTCCCCATCCCGTCGGGGAGGCGAGCAGTACTTC. Translated, it gives CASSSPSRRGGEQYF.

Comments on this clone: Only one base separates this from a far larger clonotype, so it likely reflects a read error. The J gene is TRBJ2-1, the V gene TRBV28; no clear D gene. The CDR3 runs 13 residues. In germline, CDR1 is MDHEN, CDR2 SYDVKM. The DNA of the CDR3 is TGTGCCAGCTGGTCCAACTCCTACAATGGGCAGTTCTTC. This sequence encodes CASWSNSYNGQFF.

On this clone itself: A clone one base away is much larger, so this may be a read error. This chain joins TRBV6-6 and TRBJ2-7; D is uncertain. The V and J ends lost 7 bases and 5 bases respectively, with 21 bases between them. Germline V gene sequence: CDR1 MNHNY, CDR2 SVGAGI (reference sequence). The CDR3 sequence is 15 residues long. The CDR3 DNA reads as TGTGCCAGCATTCCCATGGTAGGAAAGGGCCACGAGCAGTACTTC. It specifies CASIPMVGKGHEQYF.

The chain carries TRBV28 and TRBJ1-3, with D possibly TRBD1 on 5 matching bases. Trimming cost V 6 bases and J 0 bases, with 18 bases left between them. The CDR3 is 17 residues long. Germline values: CDR1 MDHEN, CDR2 SYDVKM. Written as DNA, the CDR3 is TGTGCCAGCAGCACCCCTTCGACAGCTATCTCTGGAAACACCATATATTTT. It translates to CASSTPSTAISGNTIYF.